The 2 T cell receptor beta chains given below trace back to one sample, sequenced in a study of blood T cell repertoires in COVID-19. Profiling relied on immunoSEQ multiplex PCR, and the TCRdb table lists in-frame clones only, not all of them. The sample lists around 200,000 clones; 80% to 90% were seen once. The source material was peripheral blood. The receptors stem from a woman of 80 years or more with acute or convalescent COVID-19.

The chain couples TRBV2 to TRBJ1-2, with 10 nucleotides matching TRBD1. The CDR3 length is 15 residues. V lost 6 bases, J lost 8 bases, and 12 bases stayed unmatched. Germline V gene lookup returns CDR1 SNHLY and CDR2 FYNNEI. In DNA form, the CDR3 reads TGTGCCAGCAGCACACTTCGACAGGGGGCTAGGGGCTACACCTTC. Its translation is CASSTLRQGARGYTF.

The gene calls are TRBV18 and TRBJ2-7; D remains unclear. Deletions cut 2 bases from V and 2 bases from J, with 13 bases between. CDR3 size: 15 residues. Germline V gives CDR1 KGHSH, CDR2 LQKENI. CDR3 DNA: TGTGCCAGCTCACCATCATCGCGAGCGACCTACGAGCAGTACTTC. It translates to CASSPSSRATYEQYF.